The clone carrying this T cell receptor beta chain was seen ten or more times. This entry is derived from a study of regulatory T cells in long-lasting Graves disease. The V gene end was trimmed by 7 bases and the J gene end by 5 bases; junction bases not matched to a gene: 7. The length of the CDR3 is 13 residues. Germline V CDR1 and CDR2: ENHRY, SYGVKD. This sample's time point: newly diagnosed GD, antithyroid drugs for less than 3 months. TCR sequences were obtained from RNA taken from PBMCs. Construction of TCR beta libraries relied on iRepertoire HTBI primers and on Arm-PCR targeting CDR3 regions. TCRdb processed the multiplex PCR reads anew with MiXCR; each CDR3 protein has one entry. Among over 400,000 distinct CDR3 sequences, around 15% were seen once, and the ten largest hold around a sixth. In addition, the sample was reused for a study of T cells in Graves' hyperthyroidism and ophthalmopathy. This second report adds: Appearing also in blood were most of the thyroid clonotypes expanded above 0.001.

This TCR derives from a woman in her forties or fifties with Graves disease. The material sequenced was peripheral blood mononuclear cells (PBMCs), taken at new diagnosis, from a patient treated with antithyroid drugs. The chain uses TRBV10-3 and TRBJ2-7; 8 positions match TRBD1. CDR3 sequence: CAIKLGQGDEQYF. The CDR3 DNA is TGTGCCATCAAGCTAGGACAGGGTGACGAGCAGTACTTC.